One T cell receptor beta chain is described in this entry. Using immunoSEQ multiplex PCR, the repertoire was profiled, and TCRdb retains in-frame clones only, with some absent. This table holds around 90,000 clones, roughly 84% found once. The data were taken from a study of OX40 agonist ivuxolimab in advanced cancers. The CDR3 length is 14 residues. V shed 6 bases, J shed 2 bases, and the junction held 6 bases outside the gene matches. Germline lookup yields CDR1 LNHDA and CDR2 SQIVND (reference sequence). The starting material was CD4+ or CD8+ T cells sorted from blood, obtained in a trial of the OX40 agonist ivuxolimab. The clonotype comes from an adult with an advanced solid tumor such as melanoma, head and neck, liver or kidney cancer. V and J are TRBV19 and TRBJ2-7, with 8 nucleotides matching TRBD1. Here the CDR3 DNA reads TGTGCCAGTAGACCGACAGGGGCCGCCTACGAGCAGTACTTC. This codes for CASRPTGAAYEQYF.